This record concerns one T cell receptor (beta chain) sequence. Its target is not known. The record originates from a study of OX40 agonist ivuxolimab in advanced cancers. V lost 3 bases, J lost 3 bases, and 6 bases stayed unmatched. The CDR3 contains 16 residues. Looked up from germline, CDR1 is LNHDA and CDR2 is SQIVND (reference sequence). The data were produced by immunoSEQ multiplex PCR, yet TCRdb's version contains in-frame clones alone and is incomplete. The repertoire consists of approximately 57,000 clones, with over 75% occurring once and the leading ten covering around 0.71%. Study-wide results and limits: The average count of expanded clones was higher among CD8+ T cells than among CD4+.

The chain links TRBV19 to TRBJ2-3; 10 bases match TRBD1. The TCR comes from an adult with an advanced solid tumor such as melanoma, head and neck, liver or kidney cancer. Sample: CD4+ or CD8+ T cells sorted from blood, taken in a trial of the OX40 agonist ivuxolimab. In nucleotides, the CDR3 is TGTGCCAGTAGTATCCACCGGACAGGGGGGACAGATACGCAGTATTTT. Translation: CASSIHRTGGTDTQYF.